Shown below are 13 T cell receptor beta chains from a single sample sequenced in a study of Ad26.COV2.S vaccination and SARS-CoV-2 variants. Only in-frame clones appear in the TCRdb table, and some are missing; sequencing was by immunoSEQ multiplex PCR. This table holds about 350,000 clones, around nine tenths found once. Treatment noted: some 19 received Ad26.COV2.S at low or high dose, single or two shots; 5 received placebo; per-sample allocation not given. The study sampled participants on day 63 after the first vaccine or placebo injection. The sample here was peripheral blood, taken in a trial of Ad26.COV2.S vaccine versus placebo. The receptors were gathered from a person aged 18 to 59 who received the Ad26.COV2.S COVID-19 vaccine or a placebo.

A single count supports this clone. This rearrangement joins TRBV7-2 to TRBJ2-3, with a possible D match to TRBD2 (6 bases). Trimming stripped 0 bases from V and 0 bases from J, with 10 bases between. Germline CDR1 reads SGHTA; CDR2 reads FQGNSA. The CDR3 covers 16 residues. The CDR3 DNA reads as TGTGCCAGCAGCTTAGCGGTAGCGGCTAGCACAGATACGCAGTATTTT. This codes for CASSLAVAASTDTQYF.

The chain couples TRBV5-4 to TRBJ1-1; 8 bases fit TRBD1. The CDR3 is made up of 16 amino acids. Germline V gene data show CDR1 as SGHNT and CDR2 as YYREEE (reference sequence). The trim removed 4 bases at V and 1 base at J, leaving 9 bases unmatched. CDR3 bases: TGTGCCAGCAGCGGACAGGGTCTAATGGAGAACACTGAAGCTTTCTTT. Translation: CASSGQGLMENTEAFF.

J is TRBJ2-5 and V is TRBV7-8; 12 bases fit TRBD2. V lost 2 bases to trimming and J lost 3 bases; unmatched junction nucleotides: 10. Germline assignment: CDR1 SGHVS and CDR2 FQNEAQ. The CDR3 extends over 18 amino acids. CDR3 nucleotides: TGTGCCAGCAGCTTATCTTGGGGGGGACTAGCGGGTAAAGAGACCCAGTACTTC. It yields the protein CASSLSWGGLAGKETQYF. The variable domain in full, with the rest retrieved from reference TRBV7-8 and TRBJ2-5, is GAGVSQSPRYKVAKRGQDVALRCDPISGHVSLFWYQQALGQGPEFLTYFQNEAQLDKSGLPSDRFFAERPEGSVSTLKIQRTQQEDSAVYLCASSLSWGGLAGKETQYFGPGTRLLVL.

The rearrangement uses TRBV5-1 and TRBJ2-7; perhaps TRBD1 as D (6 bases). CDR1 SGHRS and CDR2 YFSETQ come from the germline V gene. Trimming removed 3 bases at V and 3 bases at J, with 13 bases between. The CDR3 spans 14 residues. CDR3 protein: CASSWAGTIYEQYF. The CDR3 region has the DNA TGCGCCAGCAGCTGGGCCGGGACAATCTACGAGCAGTACTTC.

In DNA form, the CDR3 reads TGCGCCAGCAGTACAGGACAGGGGGCGCGGAATGAGCAGTTCTTC. Its protein product is CASSTGQGARNEQFF. This sequence joins TRBV5-1 and TRBJ2-1; TRBD1 agrees at 11 bases. V shed 5 bases and J 7 bases; nucleotides not matched to a gene: 8. The length of the CDR3 is 15 residues. CDR1 SGHRS and CDR2 YFSETQ come from the germline V gene.

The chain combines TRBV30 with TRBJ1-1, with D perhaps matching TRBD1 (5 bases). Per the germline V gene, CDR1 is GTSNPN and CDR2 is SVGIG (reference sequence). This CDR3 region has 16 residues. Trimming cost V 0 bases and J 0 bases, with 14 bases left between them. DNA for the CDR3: TGTGCCTGGAGTGTCGGGGGGGTGGGTTTGAACACTGAAGCTTTCTTT. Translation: CAWSVGGVGLNTEAFF.

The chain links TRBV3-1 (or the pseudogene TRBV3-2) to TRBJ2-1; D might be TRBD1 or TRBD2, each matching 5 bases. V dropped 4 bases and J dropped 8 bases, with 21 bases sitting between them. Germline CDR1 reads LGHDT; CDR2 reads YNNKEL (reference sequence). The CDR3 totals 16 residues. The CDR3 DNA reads TGTGCCAGCAGCCTCTCGGGACGGACCGTTTTCGATGAGCAGTTCTTC. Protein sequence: CASSLSGRTVFDEQFF.

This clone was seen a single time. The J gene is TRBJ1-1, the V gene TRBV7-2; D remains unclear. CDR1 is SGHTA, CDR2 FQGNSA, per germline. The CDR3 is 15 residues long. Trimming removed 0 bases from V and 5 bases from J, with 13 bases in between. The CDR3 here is CASSLAQALWTEAFF. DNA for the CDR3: TGTGCCAGCAGCTTAGCGCAGGCTTTGTGGACTGAAGCTTTCTTT.

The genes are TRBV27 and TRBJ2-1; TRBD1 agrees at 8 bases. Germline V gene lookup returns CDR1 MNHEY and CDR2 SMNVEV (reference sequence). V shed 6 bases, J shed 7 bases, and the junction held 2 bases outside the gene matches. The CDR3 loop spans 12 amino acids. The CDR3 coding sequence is TGTGCCAGCAGACAGGGGGAAAATGAGCAGTTCTTC. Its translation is CASRQGENEQFF.

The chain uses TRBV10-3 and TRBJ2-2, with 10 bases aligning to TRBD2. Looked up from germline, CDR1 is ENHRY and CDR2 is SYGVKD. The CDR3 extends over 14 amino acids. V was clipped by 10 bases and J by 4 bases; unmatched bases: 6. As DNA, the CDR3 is TGTGCCACCTCAGCGGGAGGGGGCACCGGGGAGCTGTTTTTT. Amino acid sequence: CATSAGGGTGELFF.

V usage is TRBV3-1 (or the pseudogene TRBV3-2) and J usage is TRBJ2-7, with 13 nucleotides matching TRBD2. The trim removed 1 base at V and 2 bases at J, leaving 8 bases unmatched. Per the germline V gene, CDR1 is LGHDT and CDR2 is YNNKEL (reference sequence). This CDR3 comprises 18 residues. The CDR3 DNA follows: TGTGCCAGCAGCCAAGCAGGGGCCGGGACTAGCGGGACCTACGAGCAGTACTTC. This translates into CASSQAGAGTSGTYEQYF.

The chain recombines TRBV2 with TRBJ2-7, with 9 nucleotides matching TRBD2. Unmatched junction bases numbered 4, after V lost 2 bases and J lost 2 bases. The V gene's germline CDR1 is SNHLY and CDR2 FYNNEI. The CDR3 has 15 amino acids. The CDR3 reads CASSEFSGSPYEQYF. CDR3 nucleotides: TGTGCCAGCAGTGAATTTAGCGGGAGCCCCTACGAGCAGTACTTC.

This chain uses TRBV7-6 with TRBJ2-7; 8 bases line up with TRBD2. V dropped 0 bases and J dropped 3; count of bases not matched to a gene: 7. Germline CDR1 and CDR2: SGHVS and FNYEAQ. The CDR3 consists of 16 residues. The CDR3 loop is CASSLAPGTSNYEQYF. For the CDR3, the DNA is TGTGCCAGCAGCTTAGCGCCCGGGACTAGTAACTACGAGCAGTACTTC.